The T cell receptor beta chain under discussion was sequenced for a study of OX40 agonist ivuxolimab in advanced cancers. The CDR3 covers 11 residues. The germline V gene encodes CDR1 SNHLY and CDR2 FYNNEI. V was trimmed by 6 bases and J by 13 bases, leaving 12 bases between them. Method: immunoSEQ multiplex PCR; TCRdb's copy keeps in-frame clones and lacks some. The repertoire holds 74,000 or so clones, 89% seen once, with 8% to 10% in the top ten. Notes on this clone: Its matching antigen is unknown.

Sampling of blood occurred at baseline, cycle 4 day 1, and cycle 7 day 1. Study-wide results and caveats: Clonal expansion from baseline to week 6 occurred in both CD4+ and CD8+ T cells. Expansion of clones was among the lowest in partial responders at 0.1-3.0 mg/kg.

The chain links TRBV2 to TRBJ2-2; D is ambiguous. The source material was CD4+ or CD8+ T cells sorted from blood, sampled in a trial of the OX40 agonist ivuxolimab. This receptor was obtained from an adult with an advanced solid tumor such as melanoma, head and neck, liver or kidney cancer. Here the CDR3 reads CASRLLGPLFF. The CDR3, as DNA: TGTGCCAGCAGGTTGTTAGGGCCGCTGTTTTTT.